Below, one TCR beta chain is given with its context. Clones were read by immunoSEQ multiplex PCR, and TCRdb kept only the in-frame ones, dropping some. The sample has some 71,000 clones, roughly nine tenths seen once. The sample originates from a study of T cell changes during pregnancy in multiple sclerosis. The CDR3 is 18 residues long. V dropped 4 bases and J dropped 5 bases, with 26 bases sitting between them. CDR1 is SGHVS and CDR2 is FNYEAQ in the germline V gene. This TCR derives from a female donor with multiple sclerosis, enrolled in a pregnancy study. The rearrangement joins TRBV7-6 to TRBJ1-1; possibly TRBD1 for D (6 bases). The starting material was peripheral blood, obtained after pregnancy. The CDR3 bases are TGTGCCAGCAGCTCTATTATAGGAGAGACAGGAGGTGGAACTGAAGCTTTCTTT. Translating it yields CASSSIIGETGGGTEAFF.